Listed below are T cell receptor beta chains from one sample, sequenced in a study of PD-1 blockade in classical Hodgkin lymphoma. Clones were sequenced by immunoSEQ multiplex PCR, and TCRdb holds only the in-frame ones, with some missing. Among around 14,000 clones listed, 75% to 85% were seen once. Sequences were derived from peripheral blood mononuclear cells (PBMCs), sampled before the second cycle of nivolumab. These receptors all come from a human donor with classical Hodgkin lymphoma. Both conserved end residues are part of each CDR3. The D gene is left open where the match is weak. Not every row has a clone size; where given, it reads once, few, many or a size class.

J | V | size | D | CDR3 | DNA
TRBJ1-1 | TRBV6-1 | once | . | CASSGTYEAFF | TGTGCCAGCAGTGGAACGTATGAAGCTTTCTTT
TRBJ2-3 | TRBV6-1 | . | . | CASSSTDTQYF | TGTGCCAGCAGTAGCACAGATACGCAGTATTTT
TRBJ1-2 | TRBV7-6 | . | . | CASSLDSATGGYTF | TGTGCCAGCAGTCTGGATTCCGCTACCGGTGGCTACACCTTC
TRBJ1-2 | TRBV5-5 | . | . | CASSLGHTGGYTF | TGTGCCAGCAGCTTAGGACACACAGGCGGCTACACCTTC
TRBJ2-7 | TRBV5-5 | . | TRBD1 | CASSRNNRDSSYEQYF | TGTGCCAGCAGCAGAAACAACCGGGACAGCTCCTACGAGCAGTACTTC
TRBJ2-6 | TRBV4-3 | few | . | CASSQDSGTSGANVLTF | TGCGCCAGCAGCCAAGATTCGGGAACTTCTGGGGCCAACGTCCTGACTTTC
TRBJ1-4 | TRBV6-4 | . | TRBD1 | CASSDLRQGWSGGEKLFF | TGTGCCAGCAGTGACTTGAGACAGGGTTGGTCGGGTGGGGAAAAACTGTTTTTT
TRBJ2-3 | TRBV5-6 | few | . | CASSFGGQDTQYF | TGTGCCAGCAGCTTCGGGGGCCAAGATACGCAGTATTTT
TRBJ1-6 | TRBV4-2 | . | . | CASSQEFVGVAWNSPLHF | TGTGCCAGCAGCCAAGAGTTCGTTGGGGTCGCTTGGAATTCACCCCTCCACTTT
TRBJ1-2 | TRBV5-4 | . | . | CASSLLNGWGNYGYTF | TGTGCCAGCAGCTTGTTAAATGGATGGGGAAACTATGGCTACACCTTC
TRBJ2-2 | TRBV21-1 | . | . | CASSKFDGEDLDDNTGELFF | TGTGCCAGCAGCAAATTTGATGGGGAGGACCTAGACGACAACACCGGGGAGCTGTTTTTT
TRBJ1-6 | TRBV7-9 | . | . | CASKPPQSGSYNSPLHF | TGTGCCAGCAAGCCCCCTCAGAGCGGCTCCTATAATTCACCCCTCCACTTT
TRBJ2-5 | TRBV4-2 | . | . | CASSQVSGLETQYF | TGTGCCAGCAGCCAAGTTTCCGGATTGGAGACCCAGTACTTC
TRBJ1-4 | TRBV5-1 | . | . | CASRLGGTDNEKLFF | TGCGCCAGCAGGCTCGGGGGGACGGATAATGAAAAACTGTTTTTT
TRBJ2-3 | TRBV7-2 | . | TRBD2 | CASSLAGGGLKDTQYF | TGTGCCAGCAGCTTAGCGGGCGGGGGGCTTAAAGATACGCAGTATTTT
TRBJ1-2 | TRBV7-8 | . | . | CASSFGQGFIYGYTF | TGTGCCAGCAGCTTTGGTCAGGGGTTCATCTATGGCTACACCTTC
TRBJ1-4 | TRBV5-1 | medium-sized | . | CASSPGQFNEKLFF | TGCGCCAGCAGCCCCGGGCAGTTTAATGAAAAACTGTTTTTT
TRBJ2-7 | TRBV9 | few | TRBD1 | CASSEGTALSYEQYF | TGTGCCAGCAGCGAAGGGACAGCGCTTTCCTACGAGCAGTACTTC
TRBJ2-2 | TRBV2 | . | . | CASKPQGPGELFF | TGTGCCAGCAAGCCACAGGGACCCGGGGAGCTGTTTTTT
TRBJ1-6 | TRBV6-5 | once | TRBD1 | CASSLTGGNSPLHF | TGTGCCAGCAGTCTGACAGGGGGTAATTCACCCCTCCACTTT
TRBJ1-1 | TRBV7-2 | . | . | CASSSLIRVGTEAFF | TGTGCCAGCAGCAGCTTAATCAGGGTGGGGACTGAAGCTTTCTTT
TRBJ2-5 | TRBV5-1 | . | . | CASSLVLASQETQYF | TGCGCCAGCAGCTTGGTGCTAGCCAGCCAAGAGACCCAGTACTTC
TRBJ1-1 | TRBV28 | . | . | CASSPQGRGEAFF | TGTGCCAGCAGTCCCCAGGGGAGGGGTGAAGCTTTCTTT
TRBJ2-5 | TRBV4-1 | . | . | CASSQYRVPQETQYF | TGCGCCAGCAGCCAGTACAGGGTCCCCCAAGAGACCCAGTACTTC
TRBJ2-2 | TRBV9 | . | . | CASSVEGWGRTGELFF | TGTGCCAGCAGCGTAGAGGGGTGGGGGCGAACCGGGGAGCTGTTTTTT
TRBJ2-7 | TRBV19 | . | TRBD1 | CASSSWDSSYEQYF | TGTGCCAGTAGTTCCTGGGACAGCTCCTACGAGCAGTACTTC
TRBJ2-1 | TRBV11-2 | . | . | CASSFGGFNNEQFF | TGTGCCAGCAGCTTTGGGGGGTTTAACAATGAGCAGTTCTTC
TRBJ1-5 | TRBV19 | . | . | CASSISGQPQHF | TGTGCCAGTAGTATCAGTGGTCAGCCCCAGCATTTT
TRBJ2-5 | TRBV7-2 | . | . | CASSLRTGRETQYF | TGTGCCAGCAGCTTGAGAACGGGAAGGGAGACCCAGTACTTC
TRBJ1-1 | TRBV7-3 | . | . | CASSLNPFLSHEAFF | TGTGCCAGCAGCTTGAACCCATTCTTGTCCCATGAAGCTTTCTTT
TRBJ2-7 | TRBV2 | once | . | CASSGGAPYEQYF | TGTGCCAGCAGTGGTGGGGCCCCCTACGAGCAGTACTTC
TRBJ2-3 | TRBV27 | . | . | CASRRTGSLRTDTQYF | TGTGCCAGCAGACGGACCGGGTCTTTACGCACAGATACGCAGTATTTT
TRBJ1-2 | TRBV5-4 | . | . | CASSLDRDYGYTF | TGTGCCAGCAGCTTGGACAGGGACTATGGCTACACCTTC
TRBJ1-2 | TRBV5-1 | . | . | CASSPSDTANYGYTF | TGCGCCAGCAGCCCATCTGATACCGCTAACTATGGCTACACCTTC
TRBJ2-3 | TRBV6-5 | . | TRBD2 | CASSYSGGAGTQYF | TGTGCCAGCAGTTATAGCGGGGGGGCTGGGACGCAGTATTTT
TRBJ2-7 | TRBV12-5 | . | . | CAKIPPGPRISYEQYF | TGTGCTAAGATACCCCCGGGGCCACGGATCTCCTACGAGCAGTACTTC
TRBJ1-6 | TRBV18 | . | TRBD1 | CASSPLAPTGEAPLHF | TGTGCCAGCTCACCATTAGCCCCGACAGGGGAAGCACCCCTCCACTTT
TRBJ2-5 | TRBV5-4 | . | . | CASSLSQQIYQETQYF | TGTGCCAGCAGCTTGTCCCAACAGATATACCAAGAGACCCAGTACTTC
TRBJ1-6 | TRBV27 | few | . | CASSLMGTNSPLHF | TGTGCCAGCAGTTTGATGGGAACGAATTCACCCCTCCACTTT
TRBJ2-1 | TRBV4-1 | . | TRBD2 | CASSQDLLAGYNEQFF | TGCGCCAGCAGCCAAGATCTACTAGCGGGGTACAATGAGCAGTTCTTC
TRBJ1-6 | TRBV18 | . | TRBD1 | CASSPRTGAGSPLHF | TGTGCCAGCTCACCGCGGACAGGGGCAGGATCACCCCTCCACTTT
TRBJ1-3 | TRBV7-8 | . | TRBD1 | CASSRLQGAAGNTIYF | TGTGCCAGCAGCCGCTTACAGGGGGCGGCTGGAAACACCATATATTTT
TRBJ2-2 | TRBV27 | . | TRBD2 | CASSLFSGGASTGELFF | TGTGCCAGCAGTTTATTTAGCGGGGGGGCGAGCACCGGGGAGCTGTTTTTT
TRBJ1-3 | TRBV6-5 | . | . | CASSRDGDSGNTIYF | TGTGCCAGCAGTCGGGACGGTGACTCTGGAAACACCATATATTTT
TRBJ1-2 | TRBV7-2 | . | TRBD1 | CASSHRDRGGFRGYTF | TGTGCCAGCAGCCACCGGGACAGGGGGGGGTTTAGAGGCTACACCTTC